Below are 21 T cell receptor beta chains sequenced from a single sample in a study of T cells expressing NK-cell markers. With the 5' RACE reads reprocessed, TCRdb shows one record per CDR3 protein and no DNA. This table holds a few hundred thousand distinct CDR3 sequences. Specimen: blood T cells: a sorted CD56 or NKG2C T cell subset, CD4+ or CD8+ T cells, or bulk PBMC T cells (not recorded which). Every receptor here comes from a man aged 18-75 years in good health.

The rearrangement links TRBV7-9 to TRBJ2-5. This CDR3 comprises 15 residues. CDR1 is SEHNR, CDR2 FQNEAQ, per germline (reference sequence). CDR3 sequence: CASSPAGYLQETQYF.

The chain is built from TRBV5-1 and TRBJ2-1; TCRdb proposes TRBD1, but this gene call is untestable without DNA. This CDR3 has 15 residues. Germline CDR1 and CDR2: SGHRS and YFSETQ. The CDR3 loop reads CASSFDRGDYNEQFF.

CDR3 amino acids: CASTIKGTSWDTQYF. The chain combines TRBV7-2 with TRBJ2-3; without DNA, the TCRdb call of TRBD2 cannot be checked. The germline CDR1 and CDR2 sequences are SGHTA and FQGNSA. The CDR3 sequence is 15 residues long.

Here the CDR3 reads CASKLDSSYNEQFF. The rearrangement joins TRBV12-3 or TRBV12-4 to TRBJ2-1. This CDR3 is 14 amino acids long.

The V call is TRBV7-9, the J call TRBJ1-1. CDR1 is SEHNR, CDR2 FQNEAQ, per germline (reference sequence). This CDR3 is 11 amino acids long. CDR3 region: CASSLEGSAFF.

This chain joins TRBV5-1 and TRBJ2-1; without DNA, the TCRdb call of TRBD1 cannot be checked. From germline, CDR1 is SGHRS and CDR2 YFSETQ. The CDR3 length is 16 residues. This CDR3 reads CASSTETGVIYNEQFF. Complete variable domain (other parts from reference TRBV5-1 and TRBJ2-1): KAGVTQTPRYLIKTRGQQVTLSCSPISGHRSVSWYQQTPGQGLQFLFEYFSETQRNKGNFPGRFSGRQFSNSRSEMNVSTLELGDSALYLCASSTETGVIYNEQFFGPGTRLTVL.

The rearrangement uses TRBV4-2 and TRBJ1-4; TCRdb lists TRBD1, though no DNA is available to test this call. The CDR3 runs 15 residues. CDR1 and CDR2 (germline): LGHNA, YNFKEQ. The CDR3 reads CASSEGTGRGEKLFF.

The chain is built from TRBV3-1 and TRBJ2-7; TCRdb outputs TRBD1, but without DNA this stays unchecked. The germline CDR1 and CDR2 sequences are LGHDT and YNNKEL (reference sequence). This CDR3 has 15 residues. CDR3 residues: CASSQQLGHGYEQYF.

V and J are TRBV20-1 and TRBJ2-1; absent DNA, TCRdb's TRBD1 call cannot be checked. There are 13 residues in the CDR3. From germline, CDR1 is DFQATT and CDR2 SNEGSKA (reference sequence). The CDR3 loop reads CTLRHATGNEQFF.

The chain is built from TRBV6-5 and TRBJ2-7; the D call from TCRdb, TRBD1, cannot be confirmed without DNA. The CDR3 loop spans 16 amino acids. Germline V lookup: CDR1 MNHEY, CDR2 SVGAGI. The CDR3: CASSYQWGGFRHEQYF.

The J gene is TRBJ1-2, the V gene TRBV20-1. Germline V gene sequence: CDR1 DFQATT, CDR2 SNEGSKA (reference sequence). The CDR3 is 11 residues long. CDR3 sequence reads: CSARGGGGYTF.

This rearrangement joins TRBV29-1 to TRBJ2-6. This CDR3 is 14 amino acids long. The V gene's germline CDR1 is SQVTM and CDR2 ANQGSEA. CDR3 loop: CSVKTDSGANVLTF.

V gene TRBV20-1 combines with J gene TRBJ2-7; with no DNA, the TCRdb D assignment of TRBD1 cannot be verified. Germline CDR1 DFQATT, CDR2 SNEGSKA (reference sequence). The CDR3 length is 15 residues. CDR3 protein: CSASTIQGASYEQYF.

The genes are TRBV6-1 and TRBJ1-5; TCRdb names TRBD1, which stays unverified in the absence of DNA. Per germline, CDR1 MNHNS and CDR2 SASEGT. This CDR3 is built from 15 residues. The CDR3 spells CASNRRDSPNQPQHF.

The chain couples TRBV5-1 to TRBJ2-5. The germline V gene encodes CDR1 SGHRS and CDR2 YFSETQ. The CDR3 spans 14 residues. The CDR3 loop is CASSLGGNRETQYF.

The rearrangement joins TRBV5-1 to TRBJ2-1; checking the TCRdb D call of TRBD2 is not possible without DNA. The CDR3 sequence is 15 residues long. CDR1 SGHRS and CDR2 YFSETQ come from the germline V gene. The CDR3 protein is CASSLGTSGAGEQFF.

The V and J genes are TRBV7-2 and TRBJ2-3; TCRdb's D call, TRBD2, is unchecked because there is no DNA. Germline V gene data show CDR1 as SGHTA and CDR2 as FQGNSA. This CDR3 contains 16 residues. The CDR3 is CASSYMIAGGTDTQYF.

This rearrangement joins TRBV18 to TRBJ2-1; the TRBD2 assignment by TCRdb is unverifiable without DNA. Germline CDR1 and CDR2: KGHSH and LQKENI. This CDR3 has 16 amino acids. The CDR3 is CASSPALPSSYNEQFF.

The chain recombines TRBV7-8 with TRBJ1-5; absent DNA, TCRdb's TRBD1 call cannot be checked. This CDR3 is built from 19 residues. Germline values: CDR1 SGHVS, CDR2 FQNEAQ. CDR3 sequence: CASSLKGTGGFGGNQPQHF.

The chain links TRBV5-1 to TRBJ2-1; no DNA is available, so the TRBD2 call from TCRdb remains unchecked. Germline CDR1 SGHRS, CDR2 YFSETQ. The CDR3 totals 19 residues. The CDR3 loop reads CASSFFLGPLAGSYNEQFF.

V and J are TRBV21-1 and TRBJ2-4; the D call from TCRdb, TRBD1, cannot be confirmed without DNA. TRBV21-1 counts as a pseudogene. This CDR3 contains 14 residues. The CDR3 loop is CASFSDGGENIQYF.